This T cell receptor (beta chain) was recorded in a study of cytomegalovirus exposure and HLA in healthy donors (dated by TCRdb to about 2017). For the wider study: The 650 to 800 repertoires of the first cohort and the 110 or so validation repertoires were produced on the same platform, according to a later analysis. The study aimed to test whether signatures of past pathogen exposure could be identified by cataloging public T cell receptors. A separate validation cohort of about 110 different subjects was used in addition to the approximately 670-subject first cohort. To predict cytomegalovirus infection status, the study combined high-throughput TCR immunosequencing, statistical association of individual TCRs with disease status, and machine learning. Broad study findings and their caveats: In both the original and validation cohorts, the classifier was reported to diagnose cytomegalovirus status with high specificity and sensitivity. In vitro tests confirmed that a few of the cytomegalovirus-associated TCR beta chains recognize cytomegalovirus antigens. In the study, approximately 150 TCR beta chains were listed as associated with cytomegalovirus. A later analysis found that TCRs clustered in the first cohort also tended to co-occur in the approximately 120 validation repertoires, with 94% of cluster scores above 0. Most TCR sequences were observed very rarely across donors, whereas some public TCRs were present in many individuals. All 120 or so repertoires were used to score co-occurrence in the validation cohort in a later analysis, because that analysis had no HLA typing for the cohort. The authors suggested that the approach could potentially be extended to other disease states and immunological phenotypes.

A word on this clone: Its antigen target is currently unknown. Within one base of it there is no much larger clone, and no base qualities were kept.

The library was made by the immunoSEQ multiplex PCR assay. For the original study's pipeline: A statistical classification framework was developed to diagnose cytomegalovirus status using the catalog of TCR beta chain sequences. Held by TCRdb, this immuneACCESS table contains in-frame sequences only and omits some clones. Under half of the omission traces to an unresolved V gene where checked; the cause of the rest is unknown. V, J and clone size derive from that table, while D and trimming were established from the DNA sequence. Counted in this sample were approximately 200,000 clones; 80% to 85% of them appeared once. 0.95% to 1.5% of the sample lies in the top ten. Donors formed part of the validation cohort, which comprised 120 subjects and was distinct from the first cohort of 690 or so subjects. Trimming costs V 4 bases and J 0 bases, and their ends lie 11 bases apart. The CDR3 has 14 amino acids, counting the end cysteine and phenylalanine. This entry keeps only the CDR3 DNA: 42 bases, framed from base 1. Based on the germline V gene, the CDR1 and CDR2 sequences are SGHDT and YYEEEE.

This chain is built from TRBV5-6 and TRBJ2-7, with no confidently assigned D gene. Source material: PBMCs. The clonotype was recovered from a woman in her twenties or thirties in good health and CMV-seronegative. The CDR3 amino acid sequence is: CASSPRLVSYEQYF. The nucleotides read TGTGCCAGCAGCCCCCGACTTGTCTCCTACGAGCAGTACTTC.